These 22 T cell receptor beta chains share one sample of origin, sequenced in a study of T cell repertoires in cytomegalovirus infection. TCRdb reanalysed the reads using MiXCR and keeps one entry per CDR3 protein. The sample shows roughly 720,000 distinct CDR3 sequences, roughly a third of them seen only once. The sample consisted of PBMCs. Receptors were obtained from a human donor in good health (CMV status not recorded). Some clones in this sample may be carry-over from other donors' samples.

The chain links TRBV5-1 to TRBJ1-1, with 12 bases aligning to TRBD1. The CDR3 extends over 16 amino acids. The V gene's germline CDR1 is SGHRS and CDR2 YFSETQ. J was trimmed by 5 bases and V by 4 bases; bases with no gene match: 9. The CDR3 is CASSPGTGGWGTEAFF. Here the CDR3 DNA reads TGCGCCAGCAGCCCTGGGACAGGGGGCTGGGGAACTGAAGCTTTCTTT.

The rearrangement links TRBV5-1 to TRBJ2-1, with 13 bases aligning to TRBD2. Germline V gene sequence: CDR1 SGHRS, CDR2 YFSETQ. The V and J ends lost 4 bases and 0 bases, in that order; junction bases with no gene match: 10. The CDR3 consists of 19 residues. The CDR3 loop is CASSRGLAGAKSSYNEQFF. DNA for the CDR3: TGCGCCAGCAGCCGCGGACTAGCGGGGGCCAAGAGCTCCTACAATGAGCAGTTCTTC. Full variable domain (remainder filled in from reference TRBV5-1 and TRBJ2-1): KAGVTQTPRYLIKTRGQQVTLSCSPISGHRSVSWYQQTPGQGLQFLFEYFSETQRNKGNFPGRFSGRQFSNSRSEMNVSTLELGDSALYLCASSRGLAGAKSSYNEQFFGPGTRLTVL.

This clonotype turned up a few times. The chain couples TRBV10-3 to TRBJ1-3; 7 bases agree with TRBD1. This CDR3 is 14 amino acids long. V gave up 8 bases and J gave up 3 bases; unmatched junction bases: 7. The germline V gene has CDR1 ENHRY and CDR2 SYGVKD. CDR3 nucleotide sequence: TGTGCCATCGAGACAGGGTATCGTGGAAACACCATATATTTT. Protein sequence: CAIETGYRGNTIYF.

With respect to this clonotype: This sequence may be a read error, since a much larger clone differs from it by one base. The chain couples TRBV7-2 to TRBJ2-2; a possible D gene is TRBD2 (5 bases). Germline V lookup: CDR1 SGHTA, CDR2 FQGNSA. CDR3 length: 14 residues. The CDR3: CASSLASSTGDLFF. The CDR3 DNA reads TGTGCCAGCAGCTTAGCCTCGAGTACCGGGGATCTGTTTTTT. Looking up the rest from reference TRBV7-2 and TRBJ2-2 gives the full variable domain: GAGVSQSPSNKVTEKGKDVELRCDPISGHTALYWYRQSLGQGLEFLIYFQGNSAPDKSGLPSDRFSAERTGGSVSTLTIQRTQQEDSAVYLCASSLASSTGDLFFGEGSRLTVL.

This clonotype was seen once. The V call is TRBV6-5, the J call TRBJ1-1, with 8 bases identical to TRBD1. The V segment lost 6 bases and the J segment 3 bases; nucleotides outside the gene matches: 12. Germline V gene sequence: CDR1 MNHEY, CDR2 SVGAGI. This CDR3 spans 16 amino acids. The DNA for the CDR3 is TGTGCCAGCAGGAAAAGGGCAGGGGGCTTTGACACTGAAGCTTTCTTT. This translates into CASRKRAGGFDTEAFF.

The rearrangement joins TRBV25-1 to TRBJ2-5; D gene uncertain. This CDR3 region has 15 residues. CDR1 and CDR2 from the germline V gene are MGHDK and SYGVNS. V was shortened by 4 bases and J by 5 bases, with 17 bases between the two germline ends. The CDR3 loop is CASSVSGMDGETQYF. CDR3 bases: TGTGCCAGCAGTGTCTCTGGTATGGACGGGGAGACCCAGTACTTC.

V is TRBV7-9 and J is TRBJ2-2; D is unresolved. The V end was cut by 5 bases, the J end by 5 bases, with 6 bases between. The CDR3 runs 12 residues. Germline V gene lookup returns CDR1 SEHNR and CDR2 FQNEAQ (reference sequence). CDR3 sequence reads: CASSEQTGELFF. CDR3 DNA sequence: TGTGCCAGCAGCGAACAGACCGGGGAGCTGTTTTTT. Looking up the rest from reference TRBV7-9 and TRBJ2-2 gives the full variable domain: DTGVSQNPRHKITKRGQNVTFRCDPISEHNRLYWYRQTLGQGPEFLTYFQNEAQLEKSRLLSDRFSAERPKGSFSTLEIQRTEQGDSAMYLCASSEQTGELFFGEGSRLTVL.

The CDR3 sequence is CASSLMGEAFF. As DNA, the CDR3 is TGTGCCAGCAGTTTGATGGGGGAAGCTTTCTTT. V and J are TRBV28 and TRBJ1-1; D remains unclear. Germline CDR1 MDHEN, CDR2 SYDVKM. CDR3 length equals 11 residues. The V end was cut by 3 bases, the J end by 8 bases, with 7 bases between.

V usage is TRBV11-3 and J usage is TRBJ1-1; possibly TRBD1 for D (5 bases). V was pared by 1 base and J by 7 bases, with 10 bases between. The germline CDR1 and CDR2 sequences are SGHNT and YENEEA. The CDR3 loop spans 13 amino acids. For the CDR3, the DNA is TGTGCCAGCAGCTTAGGCGGGACGGATGAAGCTTTCTTT. Its protein product is CASSLGGTDEAFF.

This sequence joins TRBV3-1 and TRBJ2-2; D is uncertain. V lost 1 base, J lost 5 bases, and 8 bases lay in between. Germline CDR1 is LGHDT and CDR2 is YNNKEL (reference sequence). The CDR3 runs to 14 residues. CDR3 loop: CASSQVPETGELFF. As DNA, the CDR3 is TGTGCCAGCAGCCAAGTCCCGGAAACCGGGGAGCTGTTTTTT.

The rearrangement links TRBV6-5 to TRBJ2-3; TRBD2 is a possible D gene (6 bases). V gave up 6 bases and J gave up 4 bases, with 8 bases separating them. Germline loops: CDR1 MNHEY, CDR2 SVGAGI. The CDR3 length is 12 residues. The DNA of the CDR3 is TGTGCCAGCAGATCTAGCGCAGATACGCAGTATTTT. It is translated as CASRSSADTQYF.

About this clonotype itself: The conserved phenylalanine or tryptophan is not found at the CDR3 terminus, so this likely reflects a read error. The genes are TRBV24-1 and TRBJ2-7; D call uncertain. Germline V CDR1 and CDR2: KGHDR, SFDVKD. V lost 1 base and J lost 2, with 8 bases in between. CDR3 length: 14 residues. The CDR3 coding sequence is TGTGCCACCAGTGATTTAACCGAAACCTACGAGCAGTACTTA. This translates into CATSDLTETYEQYL.

This rearrangement joins TRBV18 to TRBJ1-6; D is unclear. Trimming stripped 1 base from V and 9 bases from J, with 13 bases between. This CDR3 region has 15 residues. Per the germline V gene, CDR1 is KGHSH and CDR2 is LQKENI. This CDR3 reads CASSPLTGVGSPLHF. The CDR3 bases are TGTGCCAGCTCACCACTGACGGGCGTCGGTTCACCCCTCCACTTT.

This chain connects TRBV19 to TRBJ1-6, with TRBD1 matching over 7 bases. Germline V gene sequence: CDR1 LNHDA, CDR2 SQIVND (reference sequence). V gave up 1 base and J gave up 5 bases; unmatched junction bases: 11. The CDR3 consists of 18 residues. CDR3 amino acids: CASSIGPGDSLHNSPLHF. The CDR3 nucleotides are TGTGCCAGTAGTATAGGGCCTGGGGACAGCCTTCATAATTCACCCCTCCACTTT.

This chain joins TRBV11-2 and TRBJ2-7; D not resolved. The CDR3 extends over 16 amino acids. CDR1 is SGHAT, CDR2 FQNNGV, per germline. Trimming pared 5 bases from V and 2 bases from J, leaving 19 bases between. CDR3 nucleotide sequence: TGTGCCAGCAGCCCCCGTTGGCAGGCGCTCGCCTACGAGCAGTACTTC. Encoded protein: CASSPRWQALAYEQYF.

This chain joins TRBV29-1 and TRBJ2-3; D gene uncertain. The CDR3 length is 11 residues. Per the germline V gene, CDR1 is SQVTM and CDR2 is ANQGSEA. V lost 0 bases and J lost 10, with 8 bases in between. CDR3 loop: CSVEETDPQYF. The CDR3 DNA follows: TGCAGCGTTGAAGAAACGGACCCGCAGTATTTT.

This clonotype turned up a few times. The chain uses TRBV7-8 and TRBJ2-7, with no clear D. V was trimmed by 0 bases and J by 0 bases, leaving 18 bases between them. This CDR3 region has 18 residues. The germline V gene encodes CDR1 SGHVS and CDR2 FQNEAQ. CDR3 sequence (DNA): TGTGCCAGCAGCTTAGCGCTATGGTCGATTAACAGCTCCTACGAGCAGTACTTC. Translated: CASSLALWSINSSYEQYF. Full variable domain (missing parts from reference TRBV7-8 and TRBJ2-7): GAGVSQSPRYKVAKRGQDVALRCDPISGHVSLFWYQQALGQGPEFLTYFQNEAQLDKSGLPSDRFFAERPEGSVSTLKIQRTQQEDSAVYLCASSLALWSINSSYEQYFGPGTRLTVT.

The J gene is TRBJ1-5, the V gene TRBV19; tentative D call: TRBD1 (6 bases). The CDR3 has 15 residues. The V gene lost 8 bases and the J gene lost 0 bases, with 14 bases spanning the gap. CDR1 is LNHDA and CDR2 is SQIVND in the germline V gene (reference sequence). The chain's CDR3 is CASDFQGYSNQPQHF. Here the CDR3 DNA reads TGTGCCAGTGATTTTCAGGGGTATAGCAATCAGCCCCAGCATTTT.

In DNA form, the CDR3 reads TGTGCCAGCAGACACCGGGACAGACAGTACTTC. Residues: CASRHRDRQYF. The rearrangement joins TRBV2 to TRBJ2-7; 7 nucleotides align to TRBD1. The CDR3 length is 11 residues. V gave up 6 bases and J gave up 10 bases; unmatched junction bases: 6. Germline CDR1 SNHLY, CDR2 FYNNEI.

The CDR3: CASSSYRGRSYGYTF. The CDR3 DNA reads as TGTGCCAGCAGTTCTTACAGGGGGCGCAGCTATGGCTACACCTTC. V usage is TRBV6-5 and J usage is TRBJ1-2, with 9 positions matching TRBD1. The CDR3 is made up of 15 amino acids. The germline V gene has CDR1 MNHEY and CDR2 SVGAGI. J was trimmed by 4 bases and V by 4 bases; bases with no gene match: 7.

This clonotype was recorded a few times. V usage is TRBV6-6 and J usage is TRBJ1-3; D gene unclear. The CDR3 sequence is 18 residues long. Trimming stripped 2 bases from V and 2 bases from J, with 19 bases between. Germline CDR1 MNHNY, CDR2 SVGAGI (reference sequence). In nucleotides, the CDR3 is TGTGCCAGCAGTTACCCCCCCAGCGTGGTGGGGACTGGAAACACCATATATTTT. This encodes CASSYPPSVVGTGNTIYF.

This chain connects TRBV5-1 to TRBJ1-2; no reliable D call. The germline V gene has CDR1 SGHRS and CDR2 YFSETQ. The CDR3 contains 14 residues. Deletions cut 6 bases from V and 4 bases from J, with 16 bases between. This CDR3 reads CASKGEDARYGYTF. The CDR3, as DNA: TGCGCCAGCAAGGGCGAGGATGCGCGCTATGGCTACACCTTC.